The 26 T cell receptor beta chains below all came from one sample that was sequenced in a study of blood T cell repertoires in COVID-19. Clones were read by immunoSEQ multiplex PCR, and TCRdb kept only the in-frame ones, dropping some. The sample consists of under 150,000 clones, 70% to 80% of them appearing once. Sequencing was done on a sample of peripheral blood. Receptor source: a woman of 80 years or more with active or convalescent COVID-19.

The V gene is TRBV25-1, the J gene TRBJ2-7; 10 bases are a match to TRBD1. The trim removed 4 bases at V and 4 bases at J, leaving 7 bases unmatched. CDR3 length: 15 residues. Per germline, CDR1 MGHDK and CDR2 SYGVNS. The CDR3 region is CASSGTGTGEYEQYF. The CDR3 coding sequence is TGTGCCAGCAGTGGGACCGGGACAGGGGAGTACGAGCAGTACTTC.

The chain recombines TRBV19 with TRBJ2-7; 10 bases line up with TRBD2. The CDR3 runs 15 residues. Losses at the gene ends were 1 base for V and 6 bases for J; bases not matched to a gene: 6. CDR1 LNHDA and CDR2 SQIVND come from the germline V gene (reference sequence). Here the CDR3 DNA reads TGTGCCAGTAGTATAGTGGCTAGCGGGGGTGTCGAGCAGTACTTC. It is translated as CASSIVASGGVEQYF.

The V gene is TRBV27, the J gene TRBJ1-3; D gene unclear. With 2 bases removed from V and 3 bases from J, the gap between germline ends came to 8 bases. Looked up from germline, CDR1 is MNHEY and CDR2 is SMNVEV (reference sequence). The CDR3 spans 14 residues. The DNA of the CDR3 is TGTGCCAGCAGTTTAGCGGGGATTGGAAACACCATATATTTT. Translating it yields CASSLAGIGNTIYF.

The J gene is TRBJ2-5, the V gene TRBV6-6, with D possibly matching TRBD1 (5 bases). Trimming took off 8 bases at V and 1 base at J, with 14 bases between the two ends. The CDR3 loop spans 14 amino acids. Germline CDR1 reads MNHNY; CDR2 reads SVGAGI (reference sequence). CDR3 DNA: TGTGCCAGCCACTTTTCGACAGCCCAAGAGACCCAGTACTTC. Protein: CASHFSTAQETQYF.

This chain joins TRBV6-5 and TRBJ1-5; 9 positions agree with TRBD1. CDR3 length: 14 amino acids. The ends lost 5 bases at V and 5 bases at J; junction bases unmatched: 4. Germline CDR1 is MNHEY and CDR2 is SVGAGI. The CDR3 reads CASSRQGGDQPQHF. CDR3 nucleotides: TGTGCCAGCAGTCGACAGGGGGGAGATCAGCCCCAGCATTTT.

The chain links TRBV19 to TRBJ1-3, with 7 bases identical to TRBD1. The trim removed 7 bases at V and 0 bases at J, leaving 6 bases unmatched. Germline values: CDR1 LNHDA, CDR2 SQIVND (reference sequence). CDR3 length: 15 amino acids. As DNA, the CDR3 is TGTGCCAGTACCCGACAGGGTGACTCTGGAAACACCATATATTTT. As protein: CASTRQGDSGNTIYF.

The V gene is TRBV2, the J gene TRBJ2-5; 10 nucleotides agree with TRBD2. CDR1 is SNHLY and CDR2 is FYNNEI in the germline V gene. V was clipped by 5 bases and J by 5 bases; unmatched bases: 2. This CDR3 region has 13 residues. CDR3 sequence (DNA): TGTGCCAGCAGTAGCGGGGGGGCCGAGACCCAGTACTTC. As protein: CASSSGGAETQYF.

This chain joins TRBV12-3 or TRBV12-4 and TRBJ1-4; D not resolved. V dropped 3 bases and J dropped 11 bases, with 13 bases sitting between them. The CDR3 is 13 residues long. The CDR3 DNA is TGTGCCAGCAGTTTCACTCAGCGACGGAAACTGTTTTTT. This encodes CASSFTQRRKLFF.

This chain links TRBV7-8 with TRBJ2-1; a weak D match, TRBD1 (6 bases). Trimming removed 5 bases from V and 0 bases from J, with 11 bases in between. The CDR3 contains 15 residues. The V gene's germline CDR1 is SGHVS and CDR2 FQNEAQ. Here the CDR3 reads CASSTTGTSYNEQFF. The CDR3 nucleotides read TGTGCCAGCAGCACTACAGGGACCTCCTACAATGAGCAGTTCTTC.

This clone is a singleton in its sample. Other DNA sequences within the sample encode an identical CDR3. The CDR3 region is CASSLTGGNYGYTF. CDR3 nucleotides: TGTGCCAGCAGCCTGACAGGGGGGAACTATGGCTACACCTTC. This sequence joins TRBV5-6 and TRBJ1-2, with 9 bases that match TRBD1. Unmatched junction bases numbered 3, after V lost 4 bases and J lost 2 bases. The CDR3 is 14 amino acids. The germline V gene encodes CDR1 SGHDT and CDR2 YYEEEE. The full variable domain, in which reference TRBV5-6 and TRBJ1-2 provide the parts outside the CDR3, is DAGVTQSPTHLIKTRGQQVTLRCSPKSGHDTVSWYQQALGQGPQFIFQYYEEEERQRGNFPDRFSGHQFPNYSSELNVNALLLGDSALYLCASSLTGGNYGYTFGSGTRLTVV.

This chain links TRBV3-1 (or the pseudogene TRBV3-2) with TRBJ1-6; D gene uncertain. Germline V gene lookup returns CDR1 LGHDT and CDR2 YNNKEL (reference sequence). The germline V and J ends were trimmed by 3 bases and 5 bases, with 8 bases remaining between them. The CDR3 loop spans 14 amino acids. CDR3 nucleotides: TGTGCCAGCAGCCACCTGTCCCATAATTCACCCCTCCACTTT. It yields the protein CASSHLSHNSPLHF.

The chain uses TRBV7-9 and TRBJ2-5; D not resolved. This CDR3 region has 13 residues. Germline V gene data show CDR1 as SEHNR and CDR2 as FQNEAQ (reference sequence). The germline V and J ends were trimmed by 7 bases and 1 base, with 10 bases remaining between them. This CDR3 reads CASILVPQETQYF. CDR3 DNA: TGTGCCAGCATTTTAGTGCCCCAAGAGACCCAGTACTTC. The full variable domain, rest sourced from reference TRBV7-9 and TRBJ2-5, is DTGVSQNPRHKITKRGQNVTFRCDPISEHNRLYWYRQTLGQGPEFLTYFQNEAQLEKSRLLSDRFSAERPKGSFSTLEIQRTEQGDSAMYLCASILVPQETQYFGPGTRLLVL.

The chain carries TRBV30 and TRBJ1-5; D perhaps matches TRBD1 (6 bases). V was clipped by 5 bases and J by 5 bases, with 16 bases between them. This CDR3 has 14 residues. Germline values: CDR1 GTSNPN, CDR2 SVGIG (reference sequence). This CDR3 is CAWGRGGFDQPQHF. In DNA form, the CDR3 reads TGTGCCTGGGGCAGGGGCGGATTTGATCAGCCCCAGCATTTT. The full variable domain, with the rest looked up from reference TRBV30 and TRBJ1-5, is SQTIHQWPATLVQPVGSPLSLECTVEGTSNPNLYWYRQAAGRGLQLLFYSVGIGQISSEVPQNLSASRPQDRQFILSSKKLLLSDSGFYLCAWGRGGFDQPQHFGDGTRLSIL.

The J gene is TRBJ1-2, the V gene TRBV19, with D hard to call. Trimming pared 3 bases from V and 6 bases from J, leaving 14 bases between. This CDR3 is 14 amino acids long. Per the germline V gene, CDR1 is LNHDA and CDR2 is SQIVND (reference sequence). The CDR3 nucleotides are TGTGCCAGTAGTATGGCTCAGGCGTATCATGGCTACACCTTC. Its translation is CASSMAQAYHGYTF.

This clone was seen only a few times. The chain employs TRBV3-1 (or the pseudogene TRBV3-2) and TRBJ1-5; 7 nucleotides line up with TRBD1. CDR1 is LGHDT, CDR2 YNNKEL, per germline (reference sequence). V shed 4 bases and J 0 bases; nucleotides not matched to a gene: 6. The CDR3 extends over 16 amino acids. The CDR3 nucleotides read TGTGCCAGCAGCCGAGGGACAGTAAATAGCAATCAGCCCCAGCATTTT. Protein: CASSRGTVNSNQPQHF.

This sequence joins TRBV5-1 and TRBJ2-2; tentatively, D is TRBD2 (5 bases). Germline CDR1 and CDR2: SGHRS and YFSETQ. The V and J ends lost 2 bases and 13 bases respectively, with 18 bases between them. The CDR3 is made up of 14 amino acids. The CDR3 region has the DNA TGCGCCAGCAGCTTACCGGCTCGCGGAGGCTCGCTGTTTTTT. It is translated as CASSLPARGGSLFF. The whole variable domain, filled in from reference TRBV5-1 and TRBJ2-2, reads KAGVTQTPRYLIKTRGQQVTLSCSPISGHRSVSWYQQTPGQGLQFLFEYFSETQRNKGNFPGRFSGRQFSNSRSEMNVSTLELGDSALYLCASSLPARGGSLFFGEGSRLTVL.

This sequence joins TRBV3-1 (or the pseudogene TRBV3-2) and TRBJ1-4; D remains unclear. V dropped 11 bases and J dropped 8 bases, with 15 bases sitting between them. In germline, CDR1 is LGHDT, CDR2 YNNKEL (reference sequence). The CDR3 is 12 amino acids. The CDR3 sequence is CASGSAGEKLFF. CDR3 DNA: TGTGCCTCGGGCTCGGCGGGCGAAAAACTGTTTTTT.

This CDR3 is CASSLGTSRTGELFF. The CDR3 DNA sequence: TGTGCCAGCAGCTTAGGTACTAGCAGAACCGGGGAGCTGTTTTTT. The V and J genes are TRBV7-2 and TRBJ2-2; weak D call: TRBD2 (6 bases). Trimming pared 1 base from V and 5 bases from J, leaving 11 bases between. There are 15 residues in the CDR3. Germline loops: CDR1 SGHTA, CDR2 FQGNSA.

The gene calls are TRBV19 and TRBJ1-2; 7 positions match TRBD1. With 8 bases clipped from V and 4 bases from J, the junction kept 10 bases outside the gene matches. CDR3 length equals 14 residues. Germline lookup yields CDR1 LNHDA and CDR2 SQIVND (reference sequence). CDR3 bases: TGTGCCAGTCGACCGGGGACAGCTATCTATGGCTACACCTTC. Encoded protein: CASRPGTAIYGYTF.

This sequence joins TRBV4-1 and TRBJ2-3; 11 bases line up with TRBD2. With V trimmed by 2 bases and J by 2 bases, 3 bases remained unmatched. There are 16 residues in the CDR3. Germline V gene data show CDR1 as MGHRA and CDR2 as YSYEKL. CDR3 bases: TGCGCCAGCAGCCAACTAGCGGGGGGCTACACAGATACGCAGTATTTT. It translates to CASSQLAGGYTDTQYF.

CDR3 coding DNA: TGTGCCATCAGTGGGCTTTCACTAGCGGGGGGACAAGAGACCCAGTACTTC. Residues: CAISGLSLAGGQETQYF. This rearrangement joins TRBV10-3 to TRBJ2-5; 12 nucleotides match TRBD2. Germline loops: CDR1 ENHRY, CDR2 SYGVKD. Germline trimming cut 4 bases from V and 2 bases from J; bases unmatched to any gene: 8. The CDR3 has 17 amino acids.

The chain uses TRBV28 and TRBJ1-6; no clear D. Trimming removed 2 bases at V and 7 bases at J, with 12 bases between. Germline V gene sequence: CDR1 MDHEN, CDR2 SYDVKM. The length of the CDR3 is 15 residues. The CDR3 protein is CASSLEASRNSPLHF. CDR3 coding DNA: TGTGCCAGCAGTTTAGAAGCATCGCGGAATTCACCCCTCCACTTT.

This clone occurred once. This chain uses TRBV19 with TRBJ1-6, with TRBD1 matching 8 bases. Germline V gives CDR1 LNHDA, CDR2 SQIVND (reference sequence). The CDR3 spans 14 residues. The V and J ends lost 10 bases and 7 bases, in that order; junction bases with no gene match: 9. CDR3: CATDRGLPNSPLHF. The CDR3 DNA reads TGTGCCACCGACAGGGGATTGCCGAATTCACCCCTCCACTTT.

The V call is TRBV6-2 or TRBV6-3, the J call TRBJ2-1, with 9 bases lining up with TRBD2. Trimming took 2 bases from V and 3 from J; bases not matched to a gene: 11. Germline assignment: CDR1 MNHEY and CDR2 SVGEGT. The CDR3 totals 18 residues. Here the CDR3 reads CASSYQGLAGVLYNEQFF. The CDR3 DNA sequence: TGTGCCAGCAGTTACCAAGGTTTAGCGGGGGTTCTCTACAATGAGCAGTTCTTC.

The chain carries TRBV6-4 and TRBJ2-1, with 8 bases identical to TRBD2. Germline CDR1 reads MRHNA; CDR2 reads SNTAGT. The CDR3 is 14 amino acids. V lost 4 bases, J lost 5 bases, and 4 bases stayed unmatched. DNA of the CDR3: TGTGCCAGCAGTGTTGGCGGGGGGAACAATGAGCAGTTCTTC. This codes for CASSVGGGNNEQFF.

The chain couples TRBV11-2 to TRBJ2-7; D unclear. The germline gives CDR1 SGHAT, CDR2 FQNNGV. Trimming stripped 5 bases from V and 3 bases from J, with 11 bases between. The CDR3 length is 13 residues. The CDR3 DNA reads as TGTGCCAGCAGCCTCTCGAGGAGCTACGAGCAGTACTTC. Its translation: CASSLSRSYEQYF.